This T cell receptor beta chain originates from a study of shared clonotypes between healthy human individuals. Notes on the study in general: Since donors were few, the genetic and exposure-history diversity represented was limited.

Study donors comprised healthy, HIV-negative adults devoid of recent acute infection or vaccination. Genomic DNA came from about 90 million PBMCs in unsorted samples. Data came from immunoSEQ multiplex PCR; TCRdb stores just in-frame clones and leaves some out. This table holds some 530,000 clones, over 75% found once. In the case of this clone: Antigen unknown.

Germline-derived CDR1 and CDR2 are LNHDA and SQIVND (reference sequence). The V end was cut by 5 bases, the J end by 11 bases, with 18 bases between. CDR3 length equals 13 residues. This clonotype originated in a woman aged 40 to 50 in good health. Some clones in this sample may be carry-over from other donors' samples. The sample taken for sequencing was PBMCs. The genes are TRBV19 and TRBJ1-1, with a tentative D call TRBD1 (6 bases). For the CDR3, the DNA is TGTGCCAGTAGTTGGGACACCGCCACATGGGCTTTCTTT. This codes for CASSWDTATWAFF.